Following are 21 T cell receptor beta chains from one sample sequenced in a study of blood T cell repertoires in COVID-19. Method: immunoSEQ multiplex PCR; TCRdb's copy keeps in-frame clones and lacks some. Among 250,000 to 350,000 clones listed, around 90% were seen once. Sequences were obtained from peripheral blood. The receptors shown here come from a man between 18 and 35 years old with active or convalescent COVID-19.

About this clone: Because it lacks the conserved phenylalanine or tryptophan at the end, this CDR3 is likely a read error. The DNA is left out, because the CDR3 cannot be placed on it with certainty; the CDR3 is given as TCRdb lists it. This rearrangement joins TRBV4-3 to TRBJ2-3; TRBD2, the D gene given by the table, was not confirmed from the DNA. Germline V lookup: CDR1 LGHNA, CDR2 YSLEER. The CDR3 length is 9 residues, termini included. The CDR3 here is CASSQENRG.

The chain recombines TRBV10-2 with TRBJ2-5; 10 bases match TRBD1. This CDR3 contains 14 residues. Germline CDR1 reads WSHSY; CDR2 reads SAAADI. V shed 6 bases, J shed 5 bases, and the junction held 6 bases outside the gene matches. CDR3 residues: CASRGQGNQETQYF. CDR3 DNA sequence: TGCGCCAGCAGGGGACAGGGGAATCAGGAGACCCAGTACTTC.

V and J are TRBV4-1 and TRBJ2-7; 11 bases are a match to TRBD1. This CDR3 region has 16 residues. V was clipped by 4 bases and J by 5 bases; unmatched bases: 10. Germline V gene sequence: CDR1 MGHRA, CDR2 YSYEKL. Here the CDR3 DNA reads TGCGCCAGCAGCCCAACACCCGGACAGGGGGCCAACGAGCAGTACTTC. As protein: CASSPTPGQGANEQYF.

The chain links TRBV4-3 to TRBJ2-3; 9 bases agree with TRBD1. J lost 1 base, V lost 0 bases, and 8 bases had no gene match. CDR3 length: 18 amino acids. CDR1 LGHNA and CDR2 YSLEER come from the germline V gene. This chain's CDR3 is CASSQDRVRTGGTDTQYF. The DNA for the CDR3 is TGCGCCAGCAGCCAAGATCGTGTTAGGACAGGGGGCACAGATACGCAGTATTTT.

This chain links TRBV18 with TRBJ1-2; weak D call: TRBD1 (6 bases). The CDR3 has 15 residues. Trimming stripped 1 base from V and 0 bases from J, with 9 bases between. In germline, CDR1 is KGHSH, CDR2 LQKENI. CDR3 sequence (DNA): TGTGCCAGCTCACCACGGACAGAAACTAACTATGGCTACACCTTC. Protein: CASSPRTETNYGYTF.

The chain recombines TRBV19 with TRBJ1-5; 8 nucleotides line up with TRBD1. The CDR3 length is 18 residues. J was trimmed by 0 bases and V by 5 bases; bases with no gene match: 12. Germline V CDR1 and CDR2: LNHDA, SQIVND (reference sequence). DNA for the CDR3: TGTGCCAGTAGTTATCCCCGACAGGGGATTTATAGCAATCAGCCCCAGCATTTT. Its translation is CASSYPRQGIYSNQPQHF. The full variable domain, its missing parts supplied by reference TRBV19 and TRBJ1-5, is DGGITQSPKYLFRKEGQNVTLSCEQNLNHDAMYWYRQDPGQGLRLIYYSQIVNDFQKGDIAEGYSVSREKKESFPLTVTSAQKNPTAFYLCASSYPRQGIYSNQPQHFGDGTRLSIL.

The chain combines TRBV3-1 (or the pseudogene TRBV3-2) with TRBJ1-1; D unresolved. Germline-derived CDR1 and CDR2 are LGHDT and YNNKEL (reference sequence). This CDR3 contains 14 residues. Trimming took off 5 bases at V and 0 bases at J, with 10 bases between the two ends. The CDR3: CASSKRNMNTEAFF. DNA for the CDR3: TGTGCCAGCAGCAAAAGAAACATGAACACTGAAGCTTTCTTT.

The chain combines TRBV5-1 with TRBJ2-6, with D perhaps TRBD1 (6 bases). Germline values: CDR1 SGHRS, CDR2 YFSETQ. The CDR3 sequence is 17 residues long. The ends were cut back, 0 bases at V and 3 bases at J, with 13 bases in the middle. CDR3 loop: CASSLVQGSHGANVLTF. CDR3 sequence (DNA): TGCGCCAGCAGCTTGGTACAGGGAAGTCATGGGGCCAACGTCCTGACTTTC.

The chain couples TRBV9 to TRBJ2-3, with D maybe TRBD1 (6 bases). Per the germline V gene, CDR1 is SGDLS and CDR2 is YYNGEE. The CDR3 runs 17 residues. With 4 bases removed from V and 5 bases from J, the gap between germline ends came to 23 bases. CDR3 sequence (DNA): TGTGCCAGCAGCCTTTCATCCGGGACATATACAAGAGATACGCAGTATTTT. Translation gives CASSLSSGTYTRDTQYF.

The V gene is TRBV5-8, the J gene TRBJ1-1; D is undetermined. Trimming left V 4 bases short and J 3 bases short, with 16 bases between. Germline values: CDR1 SGHTS, CDR2 YDEGEE. The CDR3 runs to 15 residues. CDR3 amino acids: CASSGVRGVDTEAFF. CDR3 coding DNA: TGTGCCAGCAGCGGAGTGCGGGGTGTCGACACTGAAGCTTTCTTT.

The chain uses TRBV7-6 and TRBJ1-1; tentative D call: TRBD1 (5 bases). Germline values: CDR1 SGHVS, CDR2 FNYEAQ. CDR3 length: 14 residues. The V end was cut by 1 base, the J end by 4 bases, with 10 bases between. CDR3 DNA: TGTGCCAGCAGCTTAGGCGGGGGTTCCACTGAAGCTTTCTTT. Translated: CASSLGGGSTEAFF.

This clone was recorded once. V usage is TRBV7-9 and J usage is TRBJ1-1; no firm D call. V gave up 3 bases and J gave up 1 base, with 9 bases separating them. Germline V CDR1 and CDR2: SEHNR, FQNEAQ (reference sequence). This CDR3 region has 14 residues. CDR3 in DNA: TGTGCCAGCAGCTTCAATACGGGGAACACTGAAGCTTTCTTT. This encodes CASSFNTGNTEAFF.

This chain links TRBV28 with TRBJ2-4, with D possibly TRBD2 on 6 matching bases. V was pared by 4 bases and J by 4 bases, with 17 bases between. This CDR3 is built from 16 residues. The germline V gene has CDR1 MDHEN and CDR2 SYDVKM. In nucleotides, the CDR3 is TGTGCCAGCAGTTACCCCCGGACTGGAGGGAAAAACATTCAGTACTTC. It codes for CASSYPRTGGKNIQYF.

The chain has TRBV5-1 and TRBJ2-7; TRBD1 might be the D (5 bases). Trimming shortened V by 7 bases and J by 5 bases, and 16 bases separated the two germline ends. Germline V CDR1 and CDR2: SGHRS, YFSETQ. The CDR3 extends over 13 amino acids. The CDR3, as DNA: TGCGCCAGCCGAAATGGCAGGGTCCACGAGCAGTACTTC. Residues: CASRNGRVHEQYF.

The genes are TRBV7-2 and TRBJ2-5; 11 bases are shared with TRBD2. Germline CDR1 is SGHTA and CDR2 is FQGNSA. The CDR3 covers 15 residues. Trimming removed 4 bases from V and 1 base from J; junction bases left unmatched: 2. This chain's CDR3 is CASSSGLAVQETQYF. Here the CDR3 DNA reads TGTGCCAGCAGCTCGGGACTAGCGGTCCAAGAGACCCAGTACTTC.

As for this clone: Other nucleotide sequences in the sample specify the same CDR3. The chain joins TRBV5-1 to TRBJ2-3; D is unresolved. The ends were cut back, 3 bases at V and 2 bases at J, with 4 bases in the middle. This CDR3 is 12 amino acids long. Germline CDR1 reads SGHRS; CDR2 reads YFSETQ. The CDR3 nucleotides are TGCGCCAGCAGCTCCAACACAGATACGCAGTATTTT. Translating gives CASSSNTDTQYF.

CDR3 DNA sequence: TGTGCCAGCAGCTCCGGGGGGGCGGGCTACAATGAGCAGTTCTTC. It translates to CASSSGGAGYNEQFF. The V gene is TRBV9, the J gene TRBJ2-1; 8 bases are a match to TRBD2. Trimming took 4 bases from V and 3 from J; bases not matched to a gene: 6. CDR1 is SGDLS and CDR2 is YYNGEE in the germline V gene. The CDR3 totals 15 residues.

This chain connects TRBV9 to TRBJ1-3; D is unresolved. The V end lost 0 bases, the J end lost 0 bases, and 10 bases lay between the germline ends. Per the germline V gene, CDR1 is SGDLS and CDR2 is YYNGEE. The CDR3 length is 16 residues. This chain's CDR3 is CASSVDPGNSGNTIYF. CDR3 in DNA: TGTGCCAGCAGCGTAGATCCAGGTAACTCTGGAAACACCATATATTTT.

The V and J genes are TRBV5-1 and TRBJ2-7; 7 bases align to TRBD2. V lost 0 bases and J lost 2; bases outside the gene matches: 2. CDR3 length equals 14 residues. In germline, CDR1 is SGHRS, CDR2 YFSETQ. The CDR3, as DNA: TGCGCCAGCAGCTTGGCTAGCGGCCCCTACGAGCAGTACTTC. Its translation: CASSLASGPYEQYF.

The chain couples TRBV7-9 to TRBJ2-3, with D possibly being TRBD1 (5 bases). The V gene lost 3 bases and the J gene lost 0 bases, with 19 bases spanning the gap. The germline V gene has CDR1 SEHNR and CDR2 FQNEAQ (reference sequence). The CDR3 spans 18 residues. The DNA for the CDR3 is TGTGCCAGCAGCTTCTATCCTGACAGTGTAACTAGCACAGATACGCAGTATTTT. This encodes CASSFYPDSVTSTDTQYF. The variable domain in full, completed from reference TRBV7-9 and TRBJ2-3, reads DTGVSQNPRHKITKRGQNVTFRCDPISEHNRLYWYRQTLGQGPEFLTYFQNEAQLEKSRLLSDRFSAERPKGSFSTLEIQRTEQGDSAMYLCASSFYPDSVTSTDTQYFGPGTRLTVL.

The chain recombines TRBV4-1 with TRBJ2-5; 8 positions agree with TRBD2. From germline, CDR1 is MGHRA and CDR2 YSYEKL. The CDR3 is made up of 15 amino acids. With 1 base clipped from V and 5 bases from J, the junction kept 6 bases outside the gene matches. The CDR3 spells CASSQVRGGSETQYF. CDR3 DNA: TGCGCCAGCAGCCAAGTCCGGGGGGGTTCGGAGACCCAGTACTTC.